This TCR beta chain was sequenced during a study of HIV-infected patients and healthy controls. For the study at large: After three months of therapy, CD4 counts rose modestly but significantly in about 85% of the 16 patients.

Germline CDR1 SGDLS, CDR2 YYNGEE. The CDR3 loop spans 17 amino acids. V lost 1 base, J lost 0 bases, and 13 bases lay in between. Antiretroviral therapy had run roughly three months, about 14 weeks, before follow-up blood collection. No cell fractionation was done, so the repertoire covers all unsorted peripheral blood T cells. About 500 ng RNA was reverse transcribed with alpha and beta constant-region primers. Each of the alpha and beta chains got its own library through chain-specific third strand synthesis with indices. TCRdb redid the calling of the 5' RACE reads with MiXCR, one entry per CDR3 protein. The profile shows about 4,000 distinct CDR3 sequences, around 9% of them singletons. Points from the study as a whole: Diversity differences between study cohorts were not due to their slight age and sex differences. MAIT alpha-chain CDR3s were frequent in healthy controls, depleted in HIV+.

By sample fraction, this clonotype is medium-sized. Its specificity is not known. This specimen was blood, taken during antiretroviral therapy. J is TRBJ2-2 and V is TRBV9; possible D gene TRBD1, 6 bases. The sequence came from an adult with HIV infection. CDR3: CASSVRRQETNTGELFF. The CDR3 DNA reads TGTGCCAGCAGCGTAAGGCGACAGGAGACGAACACCGGGGAGCTGTTTTTT.